This T cell receptor (beta chain) emerged from a study of shared clonotypes between healthy human individuals. Study information: Each donor's CD4 naive and CD4 memory cells filled three plates apiece, CD8 naive two, and CD8 memory one. Study findings and constraints: Tissue TCR repertoires likely differ from these blood-only repertoires. Clonotypes shared by all four sorted-subset donors had higher generation probabilities than non-shared clonotypes. Estimated clonotype richness was generally higher in naive than memory subsets.

The length of the CDR3 is 14 residues. The germline gives CDR1 SGHKS, CDR2 YYEKEE (reference sequence). J was trimmed by 6 bases and V by 4 bases; bases with no gene match: 6. Data came from immunoSEQ multiplex PCR; TCRdb stores just in-frame clones and leaves some out. The data contain about 2.5 million clones, about 90% of them singletons. Remarks on this clone: Its antigen remains unknown.

Sequenced sample: naive CD4+ T cells from PBMCs. The subset is: CD45RA+ positively selected. This chain uses TRBV5-5 with TRBJ2-7; 11 bases line up with TRBD1. The receptor was derived from a man younger than 30 in good health. Some clones in this sample may be carry-over from other donors' samples. In nucleotides, the CDR3 is TGTGCCAGCAGCCTCATCGGGACAGGGGGCGAGCAGTACTTC. It codes for CASSLIGTGGEQYF.